This is a list of T cell receptor beta chains from one sample in a study of T cells in Graves' hyperthyroidism and ophthalmopathy. A single record per CDR3 protein comes from TCRdb applying MiXCR to the multiplex PCR reads. The repertoire consists of hundreds of thousands of distinct CDR3 sequences, with 15% to 18% occurring once and the leading ten covering around 7.3%. Sequencing input: blood. The receptors come from a woman aged 18-29 years with Graves' hyperthyroidism. CDR3s include the opening cysteine and the closing phenylalanine or tryptophan. D genes are given only for firm matches. Expanded clones are given a class, and other clones once, few, many or no size at all.

TRBV5-4	TRBJ1-4	NA	TRBD1	TGTGCCAGCAGCTCGGACAGGGTAGAAGCGAATGCAAAACTGTTTTTT	CASSSDRVEANAKLFF
TRBV18	TRBJ1-1	many	NA	TGTGCCAGCTCACCGCTGGAGGAGGGGTGGAGTGAAGCTTTCTTT	CASSPLEEGWSEAFF
TRBV6-1	TRBJ2-7	many	TRBD1	TGTGCCAGCAGCGAGACAGGGGCCAAAGCCTACGAGCAGTACTTC	CASSETGAKAYEQYF
TRBV11-2	TRBJ2-7	many	TRBD1	TGTGCCAGCAGCGTAGGACAGGGAGGTTACGAGCAGTACTTC	CASSVGQGGYEQYF
TRBV15	TRBJ2-1	many	TRBD2	TGTGCCACCTTCGGGACTAGGTTAGGCAATGAGCAGTTCTTC	CATFGTRLGNEQFF
TRBV3-1	TRBJ2-7	NA	TRBD2	TGTGCCAGCAGCCAAGATTCAGCTAGCGGATCTTACGAGCAGTACTTC	CASSQDSASGSYEQYF
TRBV28	TRBJ2-7	NA	TRBD1	TGTGCCAGCAGTTTCCTCCGGGACAGGGTTTACGAGCAGTACTTC	CASSFLRDRVYEQYF
TRBV12-3/TRBV12-4	TRBJ2-3	many	NA	TGTGCCAGCAGTTTATGGAGGGGCAGGGGCCCAGATACGCAGTATTTT	CASSLWRGRGPDTQYF
TRBV18	TRBJ1-1	many	NA	TGTGCCAGCTCACGCGGGGGGGCACAGAACACTGAAGCTTTCTTT	CASSRGGAQNTEAFF
TRBV29-1	TRBJ2-3	few	NA	TGCAGCGTTGAAGGGGTTGGGGCTGGCACGCAGTATTTT	CSVEGVGAGTQYF
TRBV7-2	TRBJ2-2	NA	NA	TGTGCCAGCAGCTTATACGGCGCGAACACCGGGGAGCTGTTTTTT	CASSLYGANTGELFF
TRBV6-1	TRBJ2-3	many	NA	TGTGCCAGCAGTGAAGGGGTCAGCTTATACACAGATACGCAGTATTTT	CASSEGVSLYTDTQYF
TRBV2	TRBJ2-1	NA	TRBD2	TGTGCCAGCAGTGAAGTCCAACTAGCGGGAGGGCCTGGGAATGAGCAGTTCTTC	CASSEVQLAGGPGNEQFF
TRBV20-1	TRBJ2-7	many	TRBD2	TGCAGTGCTACGGGACTAGCGGGAGATTGGAGAACCTACGAGCAGTACTTC	CSATGLAGDWRTYEQYF
TRBV2	TRBJ2-1	many	TRBD1	TGTGCCAGCGGGGACCCGGGACAGGGGCGAAATGAGCAGTTCTTC	CASGDPGQGRNEQFF
TRBV20-1	TRBJ2-5	many	NA	TGCAGTGCTCTGGGGGAGACCCAGTACTTC	CSALGETQYF
TRBV29-1	TRBJ2-1	many	TRBD2	TGCAGCGCTGGGGAAACAGGGGCGCGAATTCTAGCGGGAGAGGAAAGGGAGCAGTTCTTC	CSAGETGARILAGEEREQFF
TRBV7-9	TRBJ2-6	few	NA	TGTGCCAGCAGCTTAAAGGGGGGGGCTGGCTCTGGGGCCAACGTCCTGACTTTC	CASSLKGGAGSGANVLTF
TRBV14	TRBJ2-1	many	TRBD1	TGTGCCAGCGGCCACCGAGGGACAGCCTACAATGAGCAGTTCTTC	CASGHRGTAYNEQFF
TRBV4-1	TRBJ1-5	NA	NA	TGCGCCAGCAGCCAGGCTACAGGGTTGCCCCAGCATTTT	CASSQATGLPQHF
TRBV19	TRBJ1-1	NA	TRBD1	TGTGCCAGTAGTATACCATGGACAGGGAACACTGAAGCTTTCTTT	CASSIPWTGNTEAFF
TRBV2	TRBJ2-7	many	NA	TGTGCCAGCAGTGAAGGTGTAGCCCAGTACGAGCAGTACTTC	CASSEGVAQYEQYF
TRBV6-1	TRBJ2-3	many	NA	TGTGCCAGCAGCCCTGAGACAGATACGCAGTATTTT	CASSPETDTQYF
TRBV5-1	TRBJ2-3	many	NA	TGCGCCAGCAGCTTGGCTGGGGTAGACACAGATACGCAGTATTTT	CASSLAGVDTDTQYF
TRBV6-2/TRBV6-3	TRBJ2-3	NA	TRBD2	TGTGCCAGCACCCGTGGAGCGGGGGGGCCAGATACGCAGTATTTT	CASTRGAGGPDTQYF
TRBV5-8	TRBJ2-4	NA	NA	TGTGCCAGCAGCTTCGTGGCGGGAATAGCCAAAAACATTCAGTACTTC	CASSFVAGIAKNIQYF
TRBV6-2/TRBV6-3	TRBJ1-5	many	TRBD1	TGTGCCAGCAGTTATCCCCCGGGACAGGGTGTAAAAGGGCAGCCCCAGCATTTT	CASSYPPGQGVKGQPQHF
TRBV20-1	TRBJ2-4	many	NA	TGCAGAAAGGGGGGGGGCATTCAGTACTTC	CRKGGGIQYF
TRBV18	TRBJ1-1	many	NA	TGTGCCAGCTCACCTACGGACAGACGGGCTGAAGCTTTCTTT	CASSPTDRRAEAFF
TRBV11-3	TRBJ2-1	many	NA	TGTGCCAGCAGCTTAGCGACAGCCCATGGGTCCTACAATGAGCAGTTCTTC	CASSLATAHGSYNEQFF
TRBV7-6	TRBJ2-1	NA	TRBD2	TGTGCCAGCAGCTTAGCGGGGGGGAGTAGTGAGCAGTTCTTC	CASSLAGGSSEQFF
TRBV13	TRBJ2-1	NA	TRBD2	TGTGCCAGCAGCTTAGGACTAGCGGGAAGCAATGAGCAGTTCTTC	CASSLGLAGSNEQFF
TRBV28	TRBJ2-4	NA	NA	TGTGCCAGCAGTTTTTACGGCGGAGCCAAAAACATTCAGTACTTC	CASSFYGGAKNIQYF
TRBV18	TRBJ1-2	many	NA	TGTGCCAGCTCAGAAGAAGGGGGAGACTATGGCTACACCTTC	CASSEEGGDYGYTF
TRBV5-5	TRBJ2-1	many	TRBD2	TGTGCCAGCAGGCTGACTAGCGGGGGGATGGTAGAGCAGTTCTTC	CASRLTSGGMVEQFF